This TCR beta chain was recovered during a study of identical twins. Study-wide findings and caveats: Excess sharing between twins was weaker in beta out-of-frame sequences. Low generation-probability sequences were in excess among twin-shared out-of-frame alpha sequences.

A universal primer site was incorporated via template switching, and the cDNA contained unique molecular identifiers. TCRdb processed the 5' RACE reads anew with MiXCR; each CDR3 protein has one entry. The sample shows around 530,000 distinct CDR3 sequences, roughly 15% of them seen only once. Comments on this clonotype: The antigen remains undetermined.

The CDR3 loop spans 14 amino acids. Trimming left V 0 bases short and J 8 bases short, with 13 bases between. No donor was unhealthy or non-Caucasian. The same sample was also used in a study of yellow fever vaccine responses in identical twins.

The receptor comes from a woman aged 18-29 years in good health. The source material was CD4+ T cells sorted from blood. The V call is TRBV12-3 or TRBV12-4, the J call TRBJ1-2, with a possible D match to TRBD1 (5 bases). DNA of the CDR3: TGTGCCAGCAGTTTAGCGCAAACCCAGGGCGGCTACACCTTC. It is translated as CASSLAQTQGGYTF.